A single sample gave rise to the 13 T cell receptor beta chains below, sequenced in a study of OX40 agonist ivuxolimab in advanced cancers. TCRdb's table, derived via immunoSEQ multiplex PCR, lists solely in-frame clones and lacks some. The sample lists tens of thousands of clones, 90% to 95% occurring once. Sequenced material: CD4+ or CD8+ T cells sorted from blood, taken in a trial of the OX40 agonist ivuxolimab. These receptors originate from an adult with an advanced solid tumor such as melanoma, head and neck, liver or kidney cancer.

The V call is TRBV13, the J call TRBJ2-2, with no clear D. The V and J ends lost 4 bases and 6 bases respectively, with 15 bases between them. CDR1 is PRHDT, CDR2 FYEKMQ, per germline (reference sequence). CDR3 length: 15 residues. CDR3 region: CASSSPDKAAGELFF. The CDR3 bases are TGTGCCAGCAGCTCGCCCGACAAGGCGGCCGGGGAGCTGTTTTTT. The entire variable domain, with the rest obtained from reference TRBV13 and TRBJ2-2, is as follows: AAGVIQSPRHLIKEKRETATLKCYPIPRHDTVYWYQQGPGQDPQFLISFYEKMQSDKGSIPDRFSAQQFSDYHSELNMSSLELGDSALYFCASSSPDKAAGELFFGEGSRLTVL.

This chain connects TRBV6-4 to TRBJ2-1; 8 bases line up with TRBD2. This CDR3 region has 16 residues. The germline gives CDR1 MRHNA, CDR2 SNTAGT. V dropped 3 bases and J dropped 8; count of bases not matched to a gene: 12. The CDR3 DNA reads TGTGCCAGCAGTGAGGAACCGGCGGGAGGAGGGGATGAGCAGTTCTTC. Amino acid sequence: CASSEEPAGGGDEQFF.

This chain uses TRBV11-2 with TRBJ2-2, with D perhaps TRBD2 (6 bases). CDR1 SGHAT and CDR2 FQNNGV come from the germline V gene. The CDR3 extends over 16 amino acids. The V end was cut by 5 bases, the J end by 2 bases, with 15 bases between. The CDR3 DNA follows: TGTGCCAGCAGCCAAGCCGGAGGGGACAACACCGGGGAGCTGTTTTTT. This translates into CASSQAGGDNTGELFF.

The chain combines TRBV6-5 with TRBJ2-1, with D unresolved. In germline, CDR1 is MNHEY, CDR2 SVGAGI. V lost 0 bases to trimming and J lost 5 bases, with 14 bases between them. CDR3 length equals 16 residues. The CDR3 here is CASSYSFDFPHNEQFF. The CDR3 nucleotides read TGTGCCAGCAGTTACTCGTTCGATTTTCCCCACAATGAGCAGTTCTTC.

V and J are TRBV4-1 and TRBJ2-7; 8 bases line up with TRBD1. CDR3 size: 14 residues. The germline V gene has CDR1 MGHRA and CDR2 YSYEKL. Unmatched junction bases numbered 3, after V lost 1 base and J lost 4 bases. The CDR3 is CASSQATGVYEQYF. The CDR3 nucleotides read TGCGCCAGCAGCCAAGCGACAGGGGTTTACGAGCAGTACTTC.

This rearrangement joins TRBV6-5 to TRBJ1-5, with D tentatively TRBD1 (6 bases). Trimming stripped 6 bases from V and 4 bases from J, with 13 bases between. Germline V lookup: CDR1 MNHEY, CDR2 SVGAGI. The CDR3 sequence is 14 residues long. CDR3 sequence reads: CASSDGTINQPQHF. The CDR3 DNA sequence: TGTGCCAGCAGCGATGGGACAATAAATCAGCCCCAGCATTTT.

The rearrangement links TRBV18 to TRBJ2-3; D remains unclear. From germline, CDR1 is KGHSH and CDR2 LQKENI. With 3 bases removed from V and 2 bases from J, the gap between germline ends came to 12 bases. The CDR3 consists of 15 residues. The CDR3 protein is CASSPESEITDTQYF. DNA for the CDR3: TGTGCCAGCTCACCCGAGAGCGAGATCACAGATACGCAGTATTTT.

V gene TRBV6-4 combines with J gene TRBJ2-1, with TRBD1 matching over 7 bases. The CDR3 runs 15 residues. V trimming: 5 bases; J trimming: 3 bases; junction bases outside the gene matches: 7. Germline V gene data show CDR1 as MRHNA and CDR2 as SNTAGT. The CDR3 DNA is TGTGCCAGCAGTACCGCCGGGACAGACTACAATGAGCAGTTCTTC. It codes for CASSTAGTDYNEQFF.

The V gene is TRBV7-9, the J gene TRBJ2-7; perhaps TRBD1 as D (5 bases). The V end lost 5 bases, the J end lost 3 bases, and 17 bases lay between the germline ends. The germline V gene encodes CDR1 SEHNR and CDR2 FQNEAQ (reference sequence). There are 15 residues in the CDR3. The CDR3 sequence is CASSPADAGLYEQYF. The CDR3 DNA is TGTGCCAGCAGCCCTGCCGATGCAGGGCTCTACGAGCAGTACTTC.

The V call is TRBV11-2, the J call TRBJ2-5; TRBD2 matches at 7 bases. Trimming at V came to 0 bases and at J to 1 base, leaving 5 bases not matched to a gene. The CDR3 sequence is 16 residues long. Looked up from germline, CDR1 is SGHAT and CDR2 is FQNNGV. CDR3 sequence reads: CASSLDLLATQETQYF. The CDR3 nucleotides read TGTGCCAGCAGCTTAGATCTACTAGCGACCCAAGAGACCCAGTACTTC.

A single count supports this clone. V is TRBV6-9 and J is TRBJ2-2; 10 nucleotides align to TRBD2. Losses at the gene ends were 4 bases for V and 3 bases for J; bases not matched to a gene: 5. This CDR3 region has 16 residues. CDR1 MNHGY and CDR2 SVAAGI come from the germline V gene. The CDR3 nucleotides are TGTGCCAGCAGTTGCCCAGCGGGAGGGGACACCGGGGAGCTGTTTTTT. Its protein is CASSCPAGGDTGELFF.

The chain recombines TRBV12-5 with TRBJ2-7, with 7 nucleotides matching TRBD1. In germline, CDR1 is LGHNT, CDR2 FRNRAP. CDR3 length: 15 amino acids. Trimming cost V 2 bases and J 0 bases; bases outside gene matches: 4. The CDR3 protein is CASGLRGQSSYEQYF. The CDR3 DNA reads TGTGCTAGTGGTTTGAGGGGGCAGAGCTCCTACGAGCAGTACTTC.

V and J are TRBV19 and TRBJ1-5, with D maybe TRBD1 (6 bases). This CDR3 has 14 amino acids. Trimming cost V 9 bases and J 3 bases, with 15 bases left between them. The germline gives CDR1 LNHDA, CDR2 SQIVND (reference sequence). The chain's CDR3 is CASSTDRNNQPQHF. The CDR3 coding sequence is TGTGCCAGCAGCACGGACAGAAACAATCAGCCCCAGCATTTT.